This is a list of T cell receptor beta chains from one sample in a study of beta chain features in type 1 diabetes. Only in-frame clones appear in the TCRdb table, and some are missing; sequencing was by immunoSEQ multiplex PCR. The repertoire includes over 13,000 clones, roughly 76% of them detected once, and more than 0.25% sits in the top ten. The sample was stem cell memory CD4+ T cells from blood. These receptors all come from a young woman with type 1 diabetes. CDR3s include the opening cysteine and the closing phenylalanine or tryptophan. Each record gives: V gene, clone size, J gene, D gene, CDR3 protein, CDR3 DNA. The D gene is left open where the match is weak. The size of a clone is reported for some rows only, either as once, few or many, or as a class for expanded clones.

V: TRBV5-4
size: NA
J: TRBJ1-2
D: TRBD1
CDR3: CASSLVGQGLYGYTF
DNA: TGTGCCAGCAGCTTGGTGGGACAGGGGCTCTATGGCTACACCTTC

V: TRBV6-5
size: NA
J: TRBJ1-1
D: TRBD1
CDR3: CASSYRGRMNTEAFF
DNA: TGTGCCAGCAGTTACAGGGGGCGCATGAACACTGAAGCTTTCTTT

V: TRBV4-3
size: NA
J: TRBJ1-2
D: TRBD1
CDR3: CASSQWSQGDGYTF
DNA: TGCGCCAGCAGCCAATGGTCACAGGGGGACGGCTACACCTTC

V: TRBV7-9
size: NA
J: TRBJ2-5
D: TRBD1
CDR3: CASSFRLSTGGGETQYF
DNA: TGTGCCAGCAGCTTTAGGCTATCAACAGGGGGAGGAGAGACCCAGTACTTC

V: TRBV11-2
size: NA
J: TRBJ2-7
D: NA
CDR3: CASSLKGPPSYEQYF
DNA: TGTGCCAGCAGCCTGAAGGGGCCCCCCTCCTACGAGCAGTACTTC

V: TRBV30
size: NA
J: TRBJ1-2
D: NA
CDR3: CAWSVWERSARGYGYTF
DNA: TGTGCCTGGAGTGTGTGGGAAAGGAGTGCCAGGGGCTATGGCTACACCTTC

V: TRBV19
size: once
J: TRBJ1-2
D: TRBD1
CDR3: CASIGLTGGFYGYTF
DNA: TGTGCCAGTATTGGACTGACAGGGGGGTTCTATGGCTACACCTTC

V: TRBV19
size: NA
J: TRBJ1-3
D: NA
CDR3: CASRGRSSGNTIYF
DNA: TGTGCCAGTAGGGGCAGGTCCTCTGGAAACACCATATATTTT

V: TRBV4-3
size: NA
J: TRBJ2-3
D: NA
CDR3: CASSQDPRGDTQYF
DNA: TGCGCCAGCAGCCAAGATCCCCGGGGAGATACGCAGTATTTT

V: TRBV11-3
size: NA
J: TRBJ2-4
D: NA
CDR3: CASSLSLVRNIQYF
DNA: TGTGCCAGCAGCTTAAGTCTCGTGCGGAACATTCAGTACTTC

V: TRBV19
size: NA
J: TRBJ1-1
D: NA
CDR3: CARLSFTRTGIAFF
DNA: TGTGCCAGACTAAGCTTTACAAGAACAGGGATAGCTTTCTTT

V: TRBV28
size: NA
J: TRBJ2-3
D: TRBD1
CDR3: CASRLTGTGVTDTQYF
DNA: TGTGCCAGCAGGCTTACCGGGACAGGGGTCACAGATACGCAGTATTTT

V: TRBV5-8
size: NA
J: TRBJ1-3
D: TRBD1
CDR3: CASSLGGTAGNTIYF
DNA: TGTGCCAGCAGCTTGGGAGGGACAGCTGGAAACACCATATATTTT

V: TRBV10-3
size: few
J: TRBJ2-7
D: TRBD1
CDR3: CASQPGQPLPEQYF
DNA: TGTGCTTCACAACCGGGACAGCCTCTTCCAGAGCAGTACTTC

V: TRBV6-5
size: NA
J: TRBJ1-2
D: NA
CDR3: CASSYDPRGNYGYTF
DNA: TGTGCCAGCAGTTACGACCCGAGGGGGAACTATGGCTACACCTTC

V: TRBV5-1
size: NA
J: TRBJ2-5
D: TRBD1
CDR3: CASSLGGQGAETQYF
DNA: TGCGCCAGCAGCTTGGGGGGACAGGGGGCAGAGACCCAGTACTTC

V: TRBV7-2
size: few
J: TRBJ1-1
D: NA
CDR3: CASSTQVNTEAFF
DNA: TGTGCCAGCAGCACACAGGTGAACACTGAAGCTTTCTTT

V: TRBV19
size: NA
J: TRBJ2-2
D: NA
CDR3: CASSIGRGELFF
DNA: TGTGCCAGTAGTATTGGTCGGGGGGAGCTGTTTTTT

V: TRBV19
size: few
J: TRBJ2-7
D: TRBD2
CDR3: CASSIPGLQYEQYF
DNA: TGTGCCAGTAGTATCCCGGGACTACAGTACGAGCAGTACTTC

V: TRBV5-1
size: few
J: TRBJ2-3
D: NA
CDR3: CASSLGTLTDTQYF
DNA: TGCGCCAGCAGCCTAGGGACACTCACAGATACGCAGTATTTT

V: TRBV4-3
size: few
J: TRBJ2-1
D: NA
CDR3: CASSPYVASPNEQFF
DNA: TGCGCCAGCAGCCCCTATGTCGCGAGTCCCAATGAGCAGTTCTTC

V: TRBV30
size: NA
J: TRBJ1-1
D: NA
CDR3: CAWSGLGNTEAFF
DNA: TGTGCCTGGTCCGGACTAGGGAACACTGAAGCTTTCTTT

V: TRBV7-2
size: NA
J: TRBJ1-5
D: NA
CDR3: CASSLSGYQPQHF
DNA: TGTGCCAGCAGCTTATCAGGATATCAGCCCCAGCATTTT

V: TRBV27
size: once
J: TRBJ2-2
D: NA
CDR3: CASSLSSGRYLNTGELFF
DNA: TGTGCCAGCAGTTTATCGAGCGGACGATACTTGAACACCGGGGAGCTGTTTTTT

V: TRBV7-2
size: NA
J: TRBJ1-5
D: NA
CDR3: CASSLALSVQIPQHF
DNA: TGTGCCAGCAGCTTAGCGCTCAGCGTTCAGATCCCCCAGCATTTT

V: TRBV6-6
size: NA
J: TRBJ1-1
D: NA
CDR3: CASSYSARATEAFF
DNA: TGTGCCAGCAGTTACTCGGCCAGGGCCACTGAAGCTTTCTTT

V: TRBV7-6
size: NA
J: TRBJ2-5
D: NA
CDR3: CASSTRGDNPFYF
DNA: TGTGCCAGCAGCACCCGGGGGGACAACCCCTTTTACTTC

V: TRBV28
size: few
J: TRBJ1-2
D: NA
CDR3: CASSEQPYGYTF
DNA: TGTGCCAGCAGTGAACAGCCTTATGGCTACACCTTC

V: TRBV6-1
size: NA
J: TRBJ1-2
D: TRBD1
CDR3: CASSVGTVHNYGYTF
DNA: TGTGCCAGCAGCGTGGGGACAGTCCACAACTATGGCTACACCTTC

V: TRBV7-2
size: NA
J: TRBJ2-7
D: NA
CDR3: CASSLKGSSRTYEQYF
DNA: TGTGCCAGCAGCTTAAAAGGCTCTAGTCGGACCTACGAGCAGTACTTC

V: TRBV10-3
size: NA
J: TRBJ2-5
D: NA
CDR3: CAITRDLFAETQYF
DNA: TGTGCCATCACCCGGGATCTTTTCGCGGAGACCCAGTACTTC

V: TRBV7-9
size: NA
J: TRBJ1-1
D: NA
CDR3: CASSLQGSPEAFF
DNA: TGTGCCAGCAGCCTTCAGGGGAGCCCTGAAGCTTTCTTT

V: TRBV18
size: once
J: TRBJ1-3
D: TRBD1
CDR3: CASSRGQQLSGNTIYF
DNA: TGTGCCAGCTCACGGGGACAGCAGTTGTCTGGAAACACCATATATTTT

V: TRBV7-8
size: NA
J: TRBJ2-4
D: NA
CDR3: CASSPQTGLAKNIQYF
DNA: TGTGCCAGCAGCCCCCAGACAGGTCTAGCCAAAAACATTCAGTACTTC

V: TRBV19
size: NA
J: TRBJ1-2
D: NA
CDR3: CATTDRAGEGYTF
DNA: TGTGCCACCACCGACCGGGCAGGGGAGGGCTACACCTTC

V: TRBV19
size: NA
J: TRBJ2-1
D: NA
CDR3: CASSPPPGSYNEQFF
DNA: TGTGCCAGTAGTCCCCCCCCAGGGTCCTACAATGAGCAGTTCTTC

V: TRBV15
size: once
J: TRBJ2-1
D: TRBD1
CDR3: CATSSLTGSNEQFF
DNA: TGTGCCACCAGCTCTCTGACAGGGAGTAATGAGCAGTTCTTC

V: TRBV7-9
size: few
J: TRBJ2-5
D: TRBD2
CDR3: CASSRGGSETQYF
DNA: TGTGCCAGCAGCCGGGGAGGGTCGGAGACCCAGTACTTC

V: TRBV10-3
size: NA
J: TRBJ1-5
D: NA
CDR3: CAIQGHGSNQPQHF
DNA: TGTGCCATCCAAGGACACGGGAGCAATCAGCCCCAGCATTTT

V: TRBV18
size: NA
J: TRBJ2-1
D: TRBD2
CDR3: CASSPALAGWNEQFF
DNA: TGTGCCAGCTCACCGGCACTAGCGGGGTGGAATGAGCAGTTCTTC

V: TRBV30
size: NA
J: TRBJ2-3
D: NA
CDR3: CAWSTRFDTQYF
DNA: TGTGCCTGGAGCACTAGATTCGATACGCAGTATTTT

V: TRBV27
size: once
J: TRBJ1-1
D: NA
CDR3: CASSPEYRNTEAFF
DNA: TGTGCCAGCAGTCCCGAATACAGGAACACTGAAGCTTTCTTT

V: TRBV11-2
size: NA
J: TRBJ2-1
D: TRBD2
CDR3: CASSLGRGRTYNEQFF
DNA: TGTGCCAGCAGCTTAGGCCGCGGGAGAACCTACAATGAGCAGTTCTTC